This T cell receptor beta chain was profiled in a study of CD8 T cells in Susac syndrome. The study's findings and limits: The number of individuals included in the study's TCR sequencing and HLA analysis was acknowledged as relatively small.

Reverse transcription used roughly 0.45 to 1 ug RNA and random hexamers. The CDR3 of TCR beta was amplified by immunoSEQ multiplex PCR across 54 Vbeta and 13 Jbeta. Each CDR3 protein gets one entry after TCRdb re-called the immunoSEQ multiplex PCR reads with MiXCR. In the table there are 100,000 to 150,000 distinct CDR3 sequences, over 90% of which are singletons. The CDR3 length is 14 residues. Per germline, CDR1 PRHDT and CDR2 FYEKMQ (reference sequence). The V end was cut by 6 bases, the J end by 0 bases, with 12 bases between. Concerning this clonotype: The target antigen is unknown.

TEMRA cells were FACS-enriched, with CD8+ and CD4+ T cells isolated negatively. This sequence was found in a human donor with multiple sclerosis. This chain links TRBV13 with TRBJ2-7, with D tentatively TRBD2 (7 bases). The sample comprised CD8+ T cells from PBMCs. CDR3 in DNA: TGTGCCAGCAGTCGAAGGGGGGGCTCCTACGAGCAGTACTTC. It specifies CASSRRGGSYEQYF.